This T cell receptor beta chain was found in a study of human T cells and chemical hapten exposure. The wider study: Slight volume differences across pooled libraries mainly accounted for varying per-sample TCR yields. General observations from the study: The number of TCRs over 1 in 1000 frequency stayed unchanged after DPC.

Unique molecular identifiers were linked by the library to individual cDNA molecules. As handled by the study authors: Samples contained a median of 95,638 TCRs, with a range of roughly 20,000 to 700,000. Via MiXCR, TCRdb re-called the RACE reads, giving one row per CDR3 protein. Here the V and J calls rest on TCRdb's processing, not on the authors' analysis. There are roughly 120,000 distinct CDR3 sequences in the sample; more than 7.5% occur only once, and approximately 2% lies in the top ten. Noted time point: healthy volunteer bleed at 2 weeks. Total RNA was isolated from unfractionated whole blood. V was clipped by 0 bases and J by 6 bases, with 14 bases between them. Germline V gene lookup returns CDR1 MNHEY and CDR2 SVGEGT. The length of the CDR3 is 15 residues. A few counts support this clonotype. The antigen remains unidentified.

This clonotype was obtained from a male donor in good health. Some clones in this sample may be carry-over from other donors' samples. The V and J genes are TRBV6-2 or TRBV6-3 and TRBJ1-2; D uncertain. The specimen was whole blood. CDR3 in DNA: TGTGCCAGCAGTTACTCGATCAGAAAAGTAGATGGCTACACCTTC. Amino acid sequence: CASSYSIRKVDGYTF.